This T cell receptor beta chain was recovered during a study of quantifying T cell responses using KT2 cells. About the study: Reverse transcription used primers in the TCR alpha and beta constant regions.

The CDR3 runs to 15 residues. The germline gives CDR1 SNHLY, CDR2 FYNNEI. Trimming at V came to 6 bases and at J to 4 bases, leaving 10 bases not matched to a gene. An oligo carrying a UMI was ligated to the cDNA 3' end. The first PCR ran approximately 4 cycles with an equimolar RC1.1 and RC1.2 beta primer mix. TCRdb re-called the UMI-ligation and nested PCR reads through MiXCR, storing one row per CDR3 protein. The sample holds 25,000 to 40,000 distinct CDR3 sequences, under 13% seen once. This clonotype was recorded a few times. This clonotype was sampled from a human donor. This chain joins TRBV2 and TRBJ2-7, with 9 nucleotides matching TRBD2. Sample: PBMCs spiked with cells of the T cell clone KT2. This CDR3 is CASSDEERGVYEQYF. The CDR3 DNA follows: TGTGCCAGCAGCGACGAAGAGCGGGGGGTGTACGAGCAGTACTTC. Based on the CDR3 plus reference TRBV2 and TRBJ2-7, the full variable domain is EPEVTQTPSHQVTQMGQEVILRCVPISNHLYFYWYRQILGQKVEFLVSFYNNEISEKSEIFDDQFSVERPDGSNFTLKIRSTKLEDSAMYFCASSDEERGVYEQYFGPGTRLTVT.